This T cell receptor beta chain was sequenced in a study of CD8 T cells in ankylosing spondylitis. Findings and limits, study-wide: Some motif variants were previously reported in reactive arthritis synovial fluid and blood. Matched synovial fluid from ankylosing spondylitis patients was reported to be enriched for disease-linked clones. Relatively scarce in peripheral blood, disease-linked clones were CD8+.

This CDR3 has 14 amino acids. V gave up 0 bases and J gave up 3 bases, with 9 bases separating them. CDR1 SGHRS and CDR2 YFSETQ come from the germline V gene. TCRdb recomputed calls from the 5' RACE reads with MiXCR, one row per CDR3 protein. The sample contains approximately 300,000 distinct CDR3 sequences, 20% of which appear only once. This clonotype has just a few counts. What it binds is not known. The sequence was collected from a male donor with ankylosing spondylitis or in good health (not recorded which). This sequence joins TRBV5-1 and TRBJ2-5; D may be TRBD1 (6 bases). The sample taken for sequencing was blood, either unsorted or a sorted T cell fraction (not recorded which). The CDR3: CASSLANREETQYF. The CDR3 DNA reads as TGCGCCAGCAGCTTGGCCAACAGGGAAGAGACCCAGTACTTC.